This T cell receptor beta chain was obtained from a study of blood T cell repertoires in COVID-19. Background on the study: Acute and convalescent COVID-19 specimens originated in the United States, Italy and Spain. T cells, B-cell-depleted T cells, or PBMCs provided the cDNA or gDNA that served as material.

Methods used by the authors: Estimation of nucleated cell counts relied on the amplification of reference gene primers. The table came from immunoSEQ multiplex PCR; TCRdb's copy has only in-frame clones and leaves some out. The V and J calls and clone size come from that table; D and trimming were worked out from the DNA. Of over 100,000 clones in the sample, 70% to 90% were seen once. The TCR comes from a man aged 45 to 65 with acute or convalescent COVID-19. The specimen was peripheral blood.

The CDR3 bases are TGTGCCAGCACAACTAGCGGGAGACATAATGAGCAGTTCTTC. It specifies CASTTSGRHNEQFF. J is TRBJ2-1 and V is TRBV2, with 11 bases aligning to TRBD2. Trimming took 7 bases from V and 7 from J; bases not matched to a gene: 6. The CDR3 has 14 amino acids. CDR1 is SNHLY, CDR2 FYNNEI, per germline.